This T cell receptor (beta chain) originates from a study of metastatic and nonmetastatic thyroid tumors. Findings and caveats of the study: When malignant thyroid tumors were compared with benign nodules, TCR beta diversity was reportedly significantly higher in the malignant tumors. This held in both blood and tumor samples.

This CDR3 comprises 15 residues. Trimming removed 0 bases from V and 12 bases from J; junction bases left unmatched: 11. Germline-derived CDR1 and CDR2 are SGHDT and YYEEEE. In its sample, this clone was seen many times. Its antigen is currently unknown. Original processing methods: The study's classifier, a distant-metastasis tool for papillary thyroid cancer, was built using CDR3 differences across clinicopathological groups. Through MiXCR, TCRdb re-clonotyped the PCR reads. The V and J calls reflect TCRdb's pipeline rather than the authors' work. Of 80,000 to 85,000 clones in the sample, approximately 12% were seen once. No patient had received any treatment before thyroid surgery.

The chain couples TRBV5-6 to TRBJ1-4; 7 positions agree with TRBD1. This sequence was found in a female donor with papillary thyroid cancer or a benign thyroid nodule (not recorded which). Some clones in this sample may be carry-over from other donors' samples. Sequencing input: tumor tissue. The DNA of the CDR3 is TGTGCCAGCAGCTTGGGGCCAGGGGGAGGAAAAGAACTGTTTTTT. Translating gives CASSLGPGGGKELFF.